The 29 T cell receptor beta chains in this list originate from one sample, sequenced in a study of identical twins. TCRdb processed the 5' RACE reads anew with MiXCR; each CDR3 protein has one entry. Altogether about 520,000 distinct CDR3 sequences are present, 22% being singletons, with the ten largest covering under 0.95%. These records were also assigned to another study, of T cells expressing NK-cell markers.

The sample consisted of CD4+ T cells sorted from blood. All receptors come from a woman aged 18-29 years in good health.

In this sample, this clonotype turned up a few times. The chain uses TRBV20-1 and TRBJ2-1; 8 nucleotides match TRBD2. The CDR3 is 14 residues long. CDR1 is DFQATT and CDR2 is SNEGSKA in the germline V gene (reference sequence). The V gene end was trimmed by 6 bases and the J gene end by 0 bases; junction bases not matched to a gene: 4. The CDR3 coding sequence is TGCAGTGCCGAGCGGGGGAGCTCCTACAATGAGCAGTTCTTC. This translates into CSAERGSSYNEQFF.

This CDR3 is CSVGQNSGNTIYF. The CDR3 bases are TGCAGCGTTGGGCAGAACTCTGGAAACACCATATATTTT. The chain recombines TRBV29-1 with TRBJ1-3; D gene ambiguous. The germline V gene has CDR1 SQVTM and CDR2 ANQGSEA. Trimming pared 4 bases from V and 0 bases from J, leaving 7 bases between. The CDR3 runs to 13 residues.

This chain joins TRBV2 and TRBJ2-5; D tentatively reads TRBD1 or TRBD2 (6 bases each). This CDR3 comprises 16 residues. V lost 2 bases and J lost 1, with 14 bases in between. CDR1 is SNHLY and CDR2 is FYNNEI in the germline V gene. DNA of the CDR3: TGTGCCAGCAGTGAATCACAGGGAGGCGGCCAAGAGACCCAGTACTTC. As protein: CASSESQGGGQETQYF.

The V and J genes are TRBV7-3 and TRBJ1-6, with TRBD1 identical over 7 bases. With 5 bases clipped from V and 8 bases from J, the junction kept 6 bases outside the gene matches. This CDR3 is 14 amino acids long. Germline V lookup: CDR1 SGHTA, CDR2 FQGTGA. The CDR3 protein is CASSLHRGDSPLHF. The DNA for the CDR3 is TGTGCCAGCAGCCTACACAGGGGTGATTCACCCCTCCACTTT.

This clonotype has a count of ten or more. This sequence joins TRBV12-3 or TRBV12-4 and TRBJ2-5, with D perhaps TRBD2 (6 bases). Deletions cut 3 bases from V and 1 base from J, with 18 bases between. There are 17 residues in the CDR3. The CDR3 protein is CASSFAGRRAFQETQYF. For the CDR3, the DNA is TGTGCCAGCAGTTTTGCGGGACGCAGGGCGTTCCAAGAGACCCAGTACTTC.

The chain uses TRBV2 and TRBJ2-1; TRBD2 agrees at 7 bases. The V segment lost 7 bases and the J segment 0 bases; nucleotides outside the gene matches: 3. The CDR3 has 14 amino acids. Germline lookup yields CDR1 SNHLY and CDR2 FYNNEI. The CDR3 here is CASIRTSSYNEQFF. The CDR3 DNA reads as TGTGCCAGCATTCGGACTAGCTCCTACAATGAGCAGTTCTTC.

This clonotype was counted between two and nine times. The chain carries TRBV29-1 and TRBJ1-2; D call uncertain. Trimming shortened V by 4 bases and J by 4 bases, and 10 bases separated the two germline ends. The CDR3 sequence is 12 residues long. Per germline, CDR1 SQVTM and CDR2 ANQGSEA. The CDR3 sequence: CSVVDMAYGYTF. The CDR3 DNA follows: TGCAGCGTTGTTGACATGGCCTATGGCTACACCTTC.

This chain joins TRBV29-1 and TRBJ2-2, with a weak D call TRBD2 (6 bases). The CDR3 has 12 residues. The V end was cut by 8 bases, the J end by 5 bases, with 12 bases between. From germline, CDR1 is SQVTM and CDR2 ANQGSEA. The DNA of the CDR3 is TGCAGCATAGGAGGGATTACCGGGGAGCTGTTTTTT. Translating gives CSIGGITGELFF.

The chain employs TRBV3-1 and TRBJ2-7; D remains ambiguous. Trimming removed 3 bases from V and 5 bases from J, with 5 bases in between. Germline V gene data show CDR1 as LGHDT and CDR2 as YNNKEL (reference sequence). The CDR3 has 11 amino acids. The CDR3 here is CASSHADEQYF. The CDR3 DNA sequence: TGTGCCAGCAGCCATGCCGACGAGCAGTACTTC.

This rearrangement joins TRBV9 to TRBJ1-6; 7 bases are shared with TRBD1. The CDR3 covers 14 residues. The germline V gene encodes CDR1 SGDLS and CDR2 YYNGEE. J was trimmed by 11 bases and V by 4 bases; bases with no gene match: 9. DNA for the CDR3: TGTGCCAGCAGCCAATATGCAGGGGGACCACCCCTCCACTTT. Translated, it gives CASSQYAGGPPLHF.

This CDR3 is CASSPRVADGYTF. In DNA, the CDR3 is TGTGCCAGCTCACCAAGGGTAGCGGATGGCTACACCTTC. The chain joins TRBV18 to TRBJ1-2; D not resolved. Germline CDR1 reads KGHSH; CDR2 reads LQKENI. V lost 2 bases, J lost 6 bases, and 10 bases lay in between. This CDR3 region has 13 residues.

The chain joins TRBV20-1 to TRBJ1-1; maybe TRBD1 (5 bases). Germline V CDR1 and CDR2: DFQATT, SNEGSKA (reference sequence). CDR3 size: 13 residues. Between the trimmed V and J ends, which lost 6 bases and 5 bases, there was a span of 16 bases. CDR3 amino acids: CSAPLGGGTEAFF. In nucleotides, the CDR3 is TGCAGTGCCCCGTTGGGGGGTGGAACTGAAGCTTTCTTT.

The table lists this clonotype with a few counts. This chain joins TRBV5-1 and TRBJ2-7; D uncertain. The germline V gene has CDR1 SGHRS and CDR2 YFSETQ. The CDR3 sequence is 11 residues long. Trimming left V 3 bases short and J 5 bases short, with 6 bases between. The CDR3 region is CASSSDDEQYF. CDR3 nucleotide sequence: TGCGCCAGCAGCTCCGATGACGAGCAGTACTTC.

This chain connects TRBV4-3 to TRBJ1-1; D remains ambiguous. The CDR3 runs to 15 residues. Germline V gene data show CDR1 as LGHNA and CDR2 as YSLEER. Trimming left V 0 bases short and J 4 bases short, with 12 bases between. Written as DNA, the CDR3 is TGCGCCAGCAGCCAAGACATAGTCGTGAGCACTGAAGCTTTCTTT. It yields the protein CASSQDIVVSTEAFF.

This sequence joins TRBV20-1 and TRBJ1-2; unclear D gene. V lost 6 bases and J 2 bases, leaving 13 bases between the germline ends. From germline, CDR1 is DFQATT and CDR2 SNEGSKA (reference sequence). There are 13 residues in the CDR3. CDR3 amino acids: CSATKRENYGYTF. CDR3 bases: TGCAGTGCCACAAAGAGGGAGAACTATGGCTACACCTTC.

V and J are TRBV7-9 and TRBJ1-4, with D perhaps matching TRBD1 (5 bases). In germline, CDR1 is SEHNR, CDR2 FQNEAQ (reference sequence). The CDR3 sequence is 13 residues long. The ends were cut back, 5 bases at V and 8 bases at J, with 12 bases in the middle. In DNA, the CDR3 is TGTGCCAGCAGCGCCCAACGGGGCGAAAAACTGTTTTTT. Protein: CASSAQRGEKLFF.

The CDR3: CASRGWSNTGELFF. The CDR3 coding sequence is TGTGCCAGCAGAGGGTGGTCGAACACCGGGGAGCTGTTTTTT. This chain uses TRBV6-2 or TRBV6-3 with TRBJ2-2; D is unresolved. The CDR3 totals 14 residues. The V gene lost 6 bases and the J gene lost 0 bases, with 8 bases spanning the gap. The germline V gene has CDR1 MNHEY and CDR2 SVGEGT.

This clonotype was seen a few times. The CDR3 DNA follows: TGTGCCAGCAGCGTAGCGAGATCCGATACGCAGTATTTT. It yields the protein CASSVARSDTQYF. The rearrangement joins TRBV9 to TRBJ2-3; D remains unclear. This CDR3 has 13 residues. Germline CDR1 and CDR2: SGDLS and YYNGEE. The V gene lost 0 bases and the J gene lost 6 bases, with 8 bases spanning the gap.

The chain is built from TRBV10-3 and TRBJ2-7, with 9 bases aligning to TRBD1. Trimming at V came to 6 bases and at J to 0 bases, leaving 6 bases not matched to a gene. Per the germline V gene, CDR1 is ENHRY and CDR2 is SYGVKD. There are 15 residues in the CDR3. The DNA for the CDR3 is TGTGCCATCAGGGCTGGGACAGGGTCCTCCTACGAGCAGTACTTC. It encodes CAIRAGTGSSYEQYF.

J is TRBJ2-3 and V is TRBV12-3 or TRBV12-4, with D hard to call. V lost 6 bases and J lost 6, with 13 bases in between. The CDR3 is 13 residues long. CDR3 residues: CASRGVNWDTQYF. CDR3 in DNA: TGTGCCAGCAGAGGCGTCAATTGGGATACGCAGTATTTT.

This clonotype was counted ten times or more. The chain joins TRBV15 to TRBJ2-3; TRBD1 or TRBD2 may be the D gene (5 bases each). The CDR3 covers 13 residues. Germline CDR1 and CDR2: LNHNV and YYDKDF (reference sequence). V gave up 0 bases and J gave up 9 bases, with 10 bases separating them. The CDR3 DNA reads TGTGCCACCAGCAGAGATCGGGGCGGCACGCAGTATTTT. The encoded protein is CATSRDRGGTQYF.

The chain is built from TRBV5-1 and TRBJ2-7; TRBD1 is a possible D gene (5 bases). Trimming pared 2 bases from V and 2 bases from J, leaving 11 bases between. Germline V lookup: CDR1 SGHRS, CDR2 YFSETQ. CDR3 size: 14 residues. The CDR3 DNA reads TGCGCCAGCAGCTTCTCGACAGCAGCCTACGAGCAGTACTTC. This gives the protein CASSFSTAAYEQYF. The whole variable domain, remainder taken from reference TRBV5-1 and TRBJ2-7, is KAGVTQTPRYLIKTRGQQVTLSCSPISGHRSVSWYQQTPGQGLQFLFEYFSETQRNKGNFPGRFSGRQFSNSRSEMNVSTLELGDSALYLCASSFSTAAYEQYFGPGTRLTVT.

This clonotype was seen a few times. CDR3 loop: CASSPTRTSGRSGELFF. The CDR3 nucleotides read TGTGCCAGCAGCCCGACCCGTACTAGCGGGAGGTCCGGGGAGCTGTTTTTT. The chain has TRBV6-1 and TRBJ2-2; 12 bases fit TRBD2. CDR1 and CDR2 (germline): MNHNS, SASEGT. Trimming at V came to 6 bases and at J to 6 bases, leaving 11 bases not matched to a gene. The CDR3 is 17 residues long.

The rearrangement uses TRBV12-3 or TRBV12-4 and TRBJ2-7, with a tentative D call TRBD2 (5 bases). The CDR3 runs to 14 residues. The germline V and J ends were trimmed by 2 bases and 7 bases, with 15 bases remaining between them. The CDR3 loop is CASSLIAGGGEQYF. CDR3 bases: TGTGCCAGCAGTTTAATTGCAGGAGGTGGTGAGCAGTACTTC.

This clonotype was detected only a few times. V and J are TRBV10-1 and TRBJ2-3; D is undetermined. The CDR3 length is 13 residues. The V end was cut by 6 bases, the J end by 2 bases, with 9 bases between. CDR1 and CDR2 from the germline V gene are WNHNN and SYGVQD (reference sequence). CDR3 coding DNA: TGCGCCAGCAGCCCCGTGCCCACAGATACGCAGTATTTT. Residues: CASSPVPTDTQYF.

In its sample, this clonotype was seen many times. The V gene is TRBV5-1, the J gene TRBJ1-2; 12 bases are a match to TRBD1. Trimming removed 3 bases from V and 7 bases from J; junction bases left unmatched: 10. This CDR3 contains 16 residues. From germline, CDR1 is SGHRS and CDR2 YFSETQ. The CDR3 protein is CASSSPGTGGEVGYTF. The CDR3 coding sequence is TGCGCCAGCAGCTCTCCCGGGACAGGGGGCGAAGTTGGCTACACCTTC.

This clonotype was seen many times. The CDR3 region is CASSFAGFNEQFF. CDR3 bases: TGTGCCAGCAGTTTTGCGGGGTTCAATGAGCAGTTCTTC. The V call is TRBV12-3 or TRBV12-4, the J call TRBJ2-1; maybe TRBD2 (6 bases). V was pared by 3 bases and J by 6 bases, with 9 bases between. CDR3 length: 13 amino acids.

The chain joins TRBV5-1 to TRBJ2-2; 8 nucleotides match TRBD1. Germline lookup yields CDR1 SGHRS and CDR2 YFSETQ. This CDR3 has 16 amino acids. V was pared by 1 base and J by 4 bases, with 6 bases of the junction left unmatched. The CDR3 nucleotides read TGCGCCAGCAGCTTGTCAGGACAGGGTGGCACCGGGGAGCTGTTTTTT. It encodes CASSLSGQGGTGELFF.

The chain joins TRBV21-1 to TRBJ2-4; TRBD1, the table's D call, lacks a check against the DNA. TRBV21-1 is assigned pseudogene status. The CDR3 is 16 residues long. CDR3 amino acids: CASSKARRTGCNIQYF. The CDR3 region has the DNA TGTGCCAGCAGCAAAGCAAGGAGGACAGGGTGTAACATTCAGTACTTC.